This T cell receptor beta chain was profiled in a study of T cell responses to AZD1222 COVID-19 vaccine. Looking at the study overall: Investigators merged groups given second doses at roughly 4 or roughly 12 weeks.

The CDR3 covers 17 residues. V lost 7 bases and J 4 bases, leaving 22 bases between the germline ends. Germline CDR1 MDHEN, CDR2 SYDVKM. Measured with immunoSEQ multiplex PCR; TCRdb has only the in-frame clones, and not every one. The sample contains roughly 150,000 clones, about nine tenths of which appear only once. Overall study results and limits: Reports indicate that nearly half of spike-specific TCRs are directed at unmutated variant regions. AZD1222 recipients seropositive at baseline numbered only five or six. CD4 TCRs covered the whole spike, strongest at regions 160-218 and 743-854.

On this clone itself: Its antigen is still unknown.

The source material was peripheral blood, sampled on day 0 of AZD1222 vaccination. This TCR derives from an adult in good health. This chain links TRBV28 with TRBJ1-4; D unclear. As DNA, the CDR3 is TGTGCCAGCACTCCCGTTATGCGTCCAGACGGTAATGAAAAACTGTTTTTT. Its protein is CASTPVMRPDGNEKLFF.